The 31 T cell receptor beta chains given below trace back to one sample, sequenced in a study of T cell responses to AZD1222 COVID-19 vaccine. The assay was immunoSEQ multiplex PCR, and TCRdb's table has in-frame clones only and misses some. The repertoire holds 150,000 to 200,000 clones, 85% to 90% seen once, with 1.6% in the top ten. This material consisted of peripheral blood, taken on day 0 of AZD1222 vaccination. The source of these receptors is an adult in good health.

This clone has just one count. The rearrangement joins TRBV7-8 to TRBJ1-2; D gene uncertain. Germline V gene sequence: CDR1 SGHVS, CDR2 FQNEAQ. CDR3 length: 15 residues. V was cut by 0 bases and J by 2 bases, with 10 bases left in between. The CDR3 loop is CASSLASTRNYGYTF. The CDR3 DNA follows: TGTGCCAGCAGCTTAGCATCGACGCGAAACTATGGCTACACCTTC.

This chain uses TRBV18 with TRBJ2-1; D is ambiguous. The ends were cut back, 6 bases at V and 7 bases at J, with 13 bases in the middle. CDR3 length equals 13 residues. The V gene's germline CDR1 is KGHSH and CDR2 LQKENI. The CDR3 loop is CASSHNSENEQFF. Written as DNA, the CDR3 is TGTGCCAGCTCTCATAACTCCGAAAATGAGCAGTTCTTC.

The CDR3 DNA reads TGTGCCACCAGCAGATCGGTCTCAACTAATGAAAAACTGTTTTTT. Translated, it gives CATSRSVSTNEKLFF. The chain carries TRBV15 and TRBJ1-4; D is unresolved. CDR3 length: 15 amino acids. V lost 2 bases and J 0 bases, leaving 7 bases between the germline ends. Germline values: CDR1 LNHNV, CDR2 YYDKDF (reference sequence).

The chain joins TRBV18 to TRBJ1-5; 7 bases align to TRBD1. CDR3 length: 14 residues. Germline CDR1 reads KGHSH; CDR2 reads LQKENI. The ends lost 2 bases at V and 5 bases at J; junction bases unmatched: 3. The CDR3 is CASSPTGADQPQHF. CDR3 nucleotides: TGTGCCAGCTCACCAACAGGGGCCGATCAGCCCCAGCATTTT.

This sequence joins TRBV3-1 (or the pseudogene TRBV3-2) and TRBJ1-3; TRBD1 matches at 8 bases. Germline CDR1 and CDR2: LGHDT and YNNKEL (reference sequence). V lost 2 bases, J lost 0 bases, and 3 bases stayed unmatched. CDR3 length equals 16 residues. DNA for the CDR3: TGTGCCAGCAGCCAACAGGGGGCCTTCTCTGGAAACACCATATATTTT. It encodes CASSQQGAFSGNTIYF.

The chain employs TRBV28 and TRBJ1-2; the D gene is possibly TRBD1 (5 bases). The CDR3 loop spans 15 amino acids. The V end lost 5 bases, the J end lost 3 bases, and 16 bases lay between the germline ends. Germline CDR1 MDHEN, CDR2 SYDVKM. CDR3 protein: CASSSPGGYHYGYTF. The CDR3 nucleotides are TGTGCCAGCAGTAGCCCTGGGGGGTACCACTATGGCTACACCTTC.

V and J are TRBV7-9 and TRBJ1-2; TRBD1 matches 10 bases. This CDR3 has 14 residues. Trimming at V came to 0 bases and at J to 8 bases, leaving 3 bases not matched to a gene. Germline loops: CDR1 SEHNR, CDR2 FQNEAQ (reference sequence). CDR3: CASSLAGQGDGYTF. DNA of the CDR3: TGTGCCAGCAGCTTAGCCGGACAGGGGGACGGCTACACCTTC.

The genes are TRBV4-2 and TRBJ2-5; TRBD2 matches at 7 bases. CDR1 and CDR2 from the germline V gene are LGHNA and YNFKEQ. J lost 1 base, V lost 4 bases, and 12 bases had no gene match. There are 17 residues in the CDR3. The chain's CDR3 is CASSRQGVAGSQETQYF. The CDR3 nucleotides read TGTGCCAGCAGCCGACAAGGGGTAGCGGGTTCCCAAGAGACCCAGTACTTC.

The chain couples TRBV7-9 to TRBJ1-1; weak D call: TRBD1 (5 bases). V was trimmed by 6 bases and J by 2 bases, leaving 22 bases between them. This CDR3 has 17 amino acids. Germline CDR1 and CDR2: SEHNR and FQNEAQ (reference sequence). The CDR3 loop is CASSPFGGGASNTEAFF. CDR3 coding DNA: TGTGCCAGCAGTCCCTTTGGGGGGGGAGCGTCTAACACTGAAGCTTTCTTT.

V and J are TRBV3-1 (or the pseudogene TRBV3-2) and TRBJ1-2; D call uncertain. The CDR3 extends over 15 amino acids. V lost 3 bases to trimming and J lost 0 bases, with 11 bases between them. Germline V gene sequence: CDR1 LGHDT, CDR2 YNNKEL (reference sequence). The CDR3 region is CASSQAGSSNYGYTF. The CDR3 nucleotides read TGTGCCAGCAGCCAGGCGGGTTCCTCTAACTATGGCTACACCTTC.

The CDR3 nucleotides read TGTGCCAGCACAGACTCCGAGGAGCAGTACGTC. Amino acids: CASTDSEEQYV. The V and J genes are TRBV6-5 and TRBJ2-7, with D uncertain. CDR1 and CDR2 (germline): MNHEY, SVGAGI. Trimming removed 7 bases at V and 7 bases at J, with 11 bases between. This CDR3 has 11 residues.

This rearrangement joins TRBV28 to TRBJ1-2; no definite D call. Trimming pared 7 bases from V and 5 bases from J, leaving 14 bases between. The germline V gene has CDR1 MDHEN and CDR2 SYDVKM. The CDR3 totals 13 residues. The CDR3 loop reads CASNAESPYGYTF. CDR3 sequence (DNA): TGTGCCAGCAATGCGGAGAGTCCTTATGGCTACACCTTC.

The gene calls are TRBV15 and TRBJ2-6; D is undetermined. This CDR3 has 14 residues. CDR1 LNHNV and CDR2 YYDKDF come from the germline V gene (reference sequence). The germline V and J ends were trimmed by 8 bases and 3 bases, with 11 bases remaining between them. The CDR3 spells CATARESGANVLTF. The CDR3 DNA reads TGTGCCACCGCAAGGGAAAGTGGGGCCAACGTCCTGACTTTC.

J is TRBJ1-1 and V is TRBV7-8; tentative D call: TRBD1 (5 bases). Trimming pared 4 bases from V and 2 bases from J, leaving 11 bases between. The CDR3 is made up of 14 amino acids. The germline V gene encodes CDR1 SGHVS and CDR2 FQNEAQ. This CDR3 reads CASSSGTSNTEAFF. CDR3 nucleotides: TGTGCCAGCAGCTCGGGGACCTCAAACACTGAAGCTTTCTTT.

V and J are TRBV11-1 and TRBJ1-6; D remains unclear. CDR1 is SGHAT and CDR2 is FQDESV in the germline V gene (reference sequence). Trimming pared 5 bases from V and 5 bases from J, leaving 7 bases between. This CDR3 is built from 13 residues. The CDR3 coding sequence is TGTGCCAGCAGCGCCGGAAATAATTCACCCCTCCACTTT. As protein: CASSAGNNSPLHF.

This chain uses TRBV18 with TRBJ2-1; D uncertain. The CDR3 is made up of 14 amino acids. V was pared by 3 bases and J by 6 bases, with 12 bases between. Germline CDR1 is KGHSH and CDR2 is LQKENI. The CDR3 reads CASSPLGQINEQFF. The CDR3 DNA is TGTGCCAGCTCACCGTTAGGTCAAATCAATGAGCAGTTCTTC. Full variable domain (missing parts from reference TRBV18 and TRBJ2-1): NAGVMQNPRHLVRRRGQEARLRCSPMKGHSHVYWYRQLPEEGLKFMVYLQKENIIDESGMPKERFSAEFPKEGPSILRIQQVVRGDSAAYFCASSPLGQINEQFFGPGTRLTVL.

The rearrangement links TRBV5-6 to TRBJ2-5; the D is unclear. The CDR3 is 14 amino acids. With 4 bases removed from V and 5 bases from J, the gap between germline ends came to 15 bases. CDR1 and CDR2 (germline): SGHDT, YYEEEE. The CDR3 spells CASSRMGSGETQYF. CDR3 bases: TGTGCCAGCAGCAGGATGGGGTCTGGGGAGACCCAGTACTTC.

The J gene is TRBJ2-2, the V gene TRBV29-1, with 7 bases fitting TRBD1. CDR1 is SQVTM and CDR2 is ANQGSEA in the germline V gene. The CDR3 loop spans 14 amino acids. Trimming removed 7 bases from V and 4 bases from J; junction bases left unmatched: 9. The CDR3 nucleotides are TGCAGCGCCGAACAGGGGCAGGGCACCGGGGAGCTGTTTTTT. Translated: CSAEQGQGTGELFF.

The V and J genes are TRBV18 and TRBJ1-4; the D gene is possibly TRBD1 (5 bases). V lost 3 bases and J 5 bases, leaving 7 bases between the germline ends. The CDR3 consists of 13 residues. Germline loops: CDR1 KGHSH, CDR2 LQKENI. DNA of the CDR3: TGTGCCAGCTCACCGGGGGGGAATGAAAAACTGTTTTTT. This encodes CASSPGGNEKLFF.

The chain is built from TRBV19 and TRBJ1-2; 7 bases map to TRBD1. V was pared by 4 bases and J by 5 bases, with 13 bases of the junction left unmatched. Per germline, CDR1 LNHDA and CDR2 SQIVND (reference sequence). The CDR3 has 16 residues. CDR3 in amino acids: CASSRDRGPGGYGYTF. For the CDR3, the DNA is TGTGCCAGTAGTAGGGACCGCGGACCAGGGGGATATGGCTACACCTTC.

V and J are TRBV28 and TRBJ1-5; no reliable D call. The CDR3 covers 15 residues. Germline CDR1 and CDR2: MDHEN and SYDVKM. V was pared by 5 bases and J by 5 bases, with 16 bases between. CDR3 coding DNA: TGTGCCAGCAGTCCCCTGGGAGGTTTTTATCAGCCCCAGCATTTT. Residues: CASSPLGGFYQPQHF.

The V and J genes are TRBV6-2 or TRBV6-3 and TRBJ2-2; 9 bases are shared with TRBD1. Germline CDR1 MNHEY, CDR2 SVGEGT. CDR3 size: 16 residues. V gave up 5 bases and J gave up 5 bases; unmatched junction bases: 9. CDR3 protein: CASSQVYGQGTGELFF. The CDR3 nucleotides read TGTGCCAGCAGTCAAGTCTACGGACAGGGGACCGGGGAGCTGTTTTTT.

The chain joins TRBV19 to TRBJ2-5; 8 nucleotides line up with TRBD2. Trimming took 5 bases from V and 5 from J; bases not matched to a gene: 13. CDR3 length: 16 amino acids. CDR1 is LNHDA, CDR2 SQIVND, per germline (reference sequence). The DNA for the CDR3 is TGTGCCAGTAGTTTAGCCGGGACTAGGATCAGGGAGACCCAGTACTTC. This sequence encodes CASSLAGTRIRETQYF. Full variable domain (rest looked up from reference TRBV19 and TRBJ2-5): DGGITQSPKYLFRKEGQNVTLSCEQNLNHDAMYWYRQDPGQGLRLIYYSQIVNDFQKGDIAEGYSVSREKKESFPLTVTSAQKNPTAFYLCASSLAGTRIRETQYFGPGTRLLVL.

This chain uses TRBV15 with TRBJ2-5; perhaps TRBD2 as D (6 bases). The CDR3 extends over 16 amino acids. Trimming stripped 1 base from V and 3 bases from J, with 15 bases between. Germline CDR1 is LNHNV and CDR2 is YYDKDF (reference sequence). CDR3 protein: CATSRVPSDEEETQYF. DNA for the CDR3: TGTGCCACCAGCAGAGTTCCTAGCGACGAGGAAGAGACCCAGTACTTC.

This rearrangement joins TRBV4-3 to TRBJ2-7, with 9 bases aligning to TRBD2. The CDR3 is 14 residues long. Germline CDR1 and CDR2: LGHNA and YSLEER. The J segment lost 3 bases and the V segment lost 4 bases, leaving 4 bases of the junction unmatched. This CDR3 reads CASSPMTSGYEQYF. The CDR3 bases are TGCGCCAGCAGCCCCATGACTAGCGGCTACGAGCAGTACTTC.

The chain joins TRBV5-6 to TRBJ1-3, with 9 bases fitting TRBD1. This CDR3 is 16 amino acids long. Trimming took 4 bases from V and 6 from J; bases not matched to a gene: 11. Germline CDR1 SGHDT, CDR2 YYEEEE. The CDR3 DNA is TGTGCCAGCAGCACCCCGGGACAGGGTAGCGAAAACACCATATATTTT. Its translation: CASSTPGQGSENTIYF.

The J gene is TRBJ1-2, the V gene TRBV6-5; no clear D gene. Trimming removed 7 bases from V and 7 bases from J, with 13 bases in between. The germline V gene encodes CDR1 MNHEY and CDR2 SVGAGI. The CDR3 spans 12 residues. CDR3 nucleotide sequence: TGTGCCAGCATCCCAGTTCTAGGTGGCTACACCTTC. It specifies CASIPVLGGYTF.

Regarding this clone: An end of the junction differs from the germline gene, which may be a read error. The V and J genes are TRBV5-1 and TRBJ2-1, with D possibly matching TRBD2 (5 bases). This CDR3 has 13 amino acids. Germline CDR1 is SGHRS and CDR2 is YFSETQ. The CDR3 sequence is CASSLAGYSEQFF. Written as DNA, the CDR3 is TGCGCCAGCAGCTTGGCGGGGTACAGTGAGCAGTTCTTC.

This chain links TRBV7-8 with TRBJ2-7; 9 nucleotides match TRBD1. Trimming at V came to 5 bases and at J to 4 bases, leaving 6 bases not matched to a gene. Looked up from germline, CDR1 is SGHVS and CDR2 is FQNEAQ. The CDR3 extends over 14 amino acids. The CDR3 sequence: CASSRGTGIYEQYV. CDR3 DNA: TGTGCCAGCAGCCGAGGGACAGGGATTTACGAGCAGTACGTC.

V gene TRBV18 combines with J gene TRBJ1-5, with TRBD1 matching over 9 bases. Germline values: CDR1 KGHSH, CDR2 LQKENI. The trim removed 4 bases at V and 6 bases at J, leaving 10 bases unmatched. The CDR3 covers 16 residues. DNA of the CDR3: TGTGCCAGCTCACAGACCGAGACAGGGGGTTTTCAGCCCCAGCATTTT. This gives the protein CASSQTETGGFQPQHF. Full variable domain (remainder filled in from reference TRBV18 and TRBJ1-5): NAGVMQNPRHLVRRRGQEARLRCSPMKGHSHVYWYRQLPEEGLKFMVYLQKENIIDESGMPKERFSAEFPKEGPSILRIQQVVRGDSAAYFCASSQTETGGFQPQHFGDGTRLSIL.

This chain's CDR3 is CASSIEGFGYF. The CDR3 DNA sequence: TGTGCCAGTAGTATAGAGGGATTTGGGTACTTC. This chain uses TRBV19 with TRBJ2-4; D is unclear. V shed 0 bases and J shed 15 bases, with 9 bases lying between them. Germline CDR1 LNHDA, CDR2 SQIVND (reference sequence). This CDR3 has 11 residues.